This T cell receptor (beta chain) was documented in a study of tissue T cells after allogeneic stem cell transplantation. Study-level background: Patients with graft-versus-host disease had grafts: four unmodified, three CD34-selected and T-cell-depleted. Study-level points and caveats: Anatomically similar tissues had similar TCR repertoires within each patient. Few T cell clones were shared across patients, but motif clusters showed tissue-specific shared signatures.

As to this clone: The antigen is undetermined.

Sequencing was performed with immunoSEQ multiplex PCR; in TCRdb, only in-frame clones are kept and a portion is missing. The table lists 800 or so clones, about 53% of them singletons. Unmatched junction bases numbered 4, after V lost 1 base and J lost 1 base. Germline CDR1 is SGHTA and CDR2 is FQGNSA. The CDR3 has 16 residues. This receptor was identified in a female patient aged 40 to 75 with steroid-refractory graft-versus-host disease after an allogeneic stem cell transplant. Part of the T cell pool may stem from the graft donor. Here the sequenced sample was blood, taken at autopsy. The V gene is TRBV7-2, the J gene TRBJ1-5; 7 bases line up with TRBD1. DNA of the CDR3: TGTGCCAGCAGCTTAGACAGGGGTGGGAGCAATCAGCCCCAGCATTTT. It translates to CASSLDRGGSNQPQHF.